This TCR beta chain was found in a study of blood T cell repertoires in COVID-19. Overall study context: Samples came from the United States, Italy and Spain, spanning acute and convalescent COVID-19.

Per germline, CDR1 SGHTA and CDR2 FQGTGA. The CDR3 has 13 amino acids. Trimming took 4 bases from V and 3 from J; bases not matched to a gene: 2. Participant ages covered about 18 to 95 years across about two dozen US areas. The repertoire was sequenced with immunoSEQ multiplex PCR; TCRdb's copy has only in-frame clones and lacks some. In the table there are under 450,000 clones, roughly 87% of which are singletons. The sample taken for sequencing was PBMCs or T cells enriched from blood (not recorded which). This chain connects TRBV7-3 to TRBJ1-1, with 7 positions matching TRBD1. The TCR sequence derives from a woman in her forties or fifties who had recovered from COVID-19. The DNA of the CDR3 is TGTGCCAGCAGCTCCGACAGGGACACTGAAGCTTTCTTT. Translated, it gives CASSSDRDTEAFF.